A single TCR beta chain is shown here with its context. This specimen belongs to a study of cytomegalovirus exposure and HLA in healthy donors. It was with 60 Vbeta and 13 Jbeta primers that the PCR ran. TCRdb's table, derived via immunoSEQ multiplex PCR, lists solely in-frame clones and lacks some. The table lists 50,000 to 70,000 clones, 80% of them singletons. The germline V gene has CDR1 SNHLY and CDR2 FYNNEI. V was clipped by 5 bases and J by 2 bases, with 15 bases between them. There are 16 residues in the CDR3. The genes are TRBV2 and TRBJ2-2, with TRBD2 as a possible D gene (5 bases). Sequenced: PBMCs. This TCR was recovered from a woman aged 40 to 55 in good health and CMV-seronegative. The CDR3, as DNA: TGTGCCAGCAGTAATCTAGCTGGGATTAACACCGGGGAGCTGTTTTTT. Amino acid sequence: CASSNLAGINTGELFF.